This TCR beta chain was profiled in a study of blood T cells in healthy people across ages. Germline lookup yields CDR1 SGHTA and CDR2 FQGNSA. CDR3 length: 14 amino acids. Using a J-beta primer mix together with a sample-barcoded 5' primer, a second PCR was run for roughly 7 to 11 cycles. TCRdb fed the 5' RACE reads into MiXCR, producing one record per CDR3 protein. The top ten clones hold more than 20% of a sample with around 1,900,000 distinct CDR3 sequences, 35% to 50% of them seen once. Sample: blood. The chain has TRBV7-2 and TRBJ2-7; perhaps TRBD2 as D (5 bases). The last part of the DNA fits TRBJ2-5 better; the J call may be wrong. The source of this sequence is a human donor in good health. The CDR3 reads CASSLVWKEGTQYF. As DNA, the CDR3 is TGTGCCAGCAGCTTAGTCTGGAAAGAGGGGACCCAGTACTTC.